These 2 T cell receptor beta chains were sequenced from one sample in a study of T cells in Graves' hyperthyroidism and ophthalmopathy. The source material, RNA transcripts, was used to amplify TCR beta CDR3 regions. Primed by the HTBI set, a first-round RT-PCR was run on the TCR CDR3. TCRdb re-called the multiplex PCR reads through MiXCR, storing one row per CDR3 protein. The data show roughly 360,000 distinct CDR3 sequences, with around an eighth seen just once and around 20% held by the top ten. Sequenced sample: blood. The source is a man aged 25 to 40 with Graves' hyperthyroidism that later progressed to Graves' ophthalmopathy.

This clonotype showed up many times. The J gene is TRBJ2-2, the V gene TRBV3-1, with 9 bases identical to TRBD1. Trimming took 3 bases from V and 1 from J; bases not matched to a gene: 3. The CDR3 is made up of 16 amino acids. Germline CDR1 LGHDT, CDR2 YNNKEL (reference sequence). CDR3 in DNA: TGTGCCAGCAGCCAGGGGACAGGGTGGAACACCGGGGAGCTGTTTTTT. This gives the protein CASSQGTGWNTGELFF. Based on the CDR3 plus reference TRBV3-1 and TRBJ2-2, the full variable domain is DTAVSQTPKYLVTQMGNDKSIKCEQNLGHDTMYWYKQDSKKFLKIMFSYNNKELIINETVPNRFSPKSPDKAHLNLHINSLELGDSAVYFCASSQGTGWNTGELFFGEGSRLTVL.

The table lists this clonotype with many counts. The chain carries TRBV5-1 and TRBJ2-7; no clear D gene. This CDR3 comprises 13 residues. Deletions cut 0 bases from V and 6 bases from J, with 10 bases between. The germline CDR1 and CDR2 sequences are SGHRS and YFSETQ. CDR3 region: CASSLVRSGEQYF. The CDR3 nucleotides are TGCGCCAGCAGCTTGGTCCGGTCGGGCGAGCAGTACTTC.